Listed below are T cell receptor beta chains from one sample, sequenced in a study of cytomegalovirus exposure and HLA in healthy donors. TCRdb's copy holds only in-frame clones and misses some; the assay was immunoSEQ multiplex PCR. The repertoire includes over 150,000 clones, 70% to 85% of them detected once, and 1.2% to 1.5% sits in the top ten. Source material: PBMCs. The receptor set was obtained from a woman aged 30 to 39 in good health and CMV-seropositive. Both conserved end residues are part of each CDR3. The D gene is left open where the match is weak. Clone size appears in some rows only: once, few, many, or a class for an expanded clone.

>15|TRBV6-4|.|.|TRBJ1-2
TGTGCCAGCAGTGACTCCCTCGGTCCCGCAGGCGGCTACACCTTC
CASSDSLGPAGGYTF
>12|TRBV29-1|.|.|TRBJ2-7
TGCAGCGGAAAAACAGGGCGTGACGAGCAGTACTTC
CSGKTGRDEQYF
>15|TRBV27|.|.|TRBJ1-3
TGTGCCAGCAGTATAACAGGGTTTACTGGAAACACCATATATTTT
CASSITGFTGNTIYF
>14|TRBV6-6|.|TRBD2|TRBJ2-1
TGTGCCAGCAGGCCAGCGGGAGGGCCCAATGAGCAGTTCTTC
CASRPAGGPNEQFF
>16|TRBV9|.|TRBD1|TRBJ1-4
TGTGCCAGCAGCACCTCCTGGGCGACAGGGAATGAAAAACTGTTTTTT
CASSTSWATGNEKLFF
>13|TRBV18|.|.|TRBJ2-7
TGTGCCAGCTCACCAGGGGCTAATTACGAGCAGTACTTC
CASSPGANYEQYF
>15|TRBV9|few|TRBD2|TRBJ2-5
TGTGCCAGCACGCCGTCTAGCGGGAGGCAAGAGACCCAGTACTTC
CASTPSSGRQETQYF
>13|TRBV29-1|few|.|TRBJ2-7
TGCGGAGCAGCCCACACACTCCTTGGCGAGCAGTACTTC
CGAAHTLLGEQYF
>15|TRBV25-1|.|.|TRBJ2-3
TGTGCCAGCAGTGATGGAGGGGCGGGCACAGATACGCAGTATTTT
CASSDGGAGTDTQYF
>16|TRBV6-6|.|.|TRBJ1-5
TGTGCCAGCAGTTACTCGATCGGGGGATGGGATCAGCCCCAGCATTTT
CASSYSIGGWDQPQHF
>14|TRBV30|.|.|TRBJ1-4
TGTGCCTGGAGTGTACTGGGGGCGTCGGGAAAACTGTTTTTT
CAWSVLGASGKLFF
>16|TRBV30|.|.|TRBJ2-3
TGTGCCTGGAGTGCAGGACTTGCGGGAAGCACAGATACGCAGTATTTT
CAWSAGLAGSTDTQYF
>14|TRBV30|.|.|TRBJ1-5
TGTGCCTGGAGTCCGCCAGTCCAACCCCGGCCCCAGCATTTT
CAWSPPVQPRPQHF
>18|TRBV2|few|TRBD1|TRBJ2-1
TGTGCCAGCAGTGGGGACAGGGTCCCCACACAGATTTACAATGAGCAGTTCTTC
CASSGDRVPTQIYNEQFF
>15|TRBV19|.|.|TRBJ2-1
TGTGCCAGTAGCCCCGGGACACCCGGTTACAATGAGCAGTTCTTC
CASSPGTPGYNEQFF
>15|TRBV9|once|TRBD1|TRBJ1-5
TGTGCCAGCAGCGTTCAGGGGGCTAGCAATCAGCCCCAGCATTTT
CASSVQGASNQPQHF
>13|TRBV27|.|TRBD2|TRBJ2-7
TGTGCCAGCATGGCTAGCGGGATCGGCGAGCAGTACTTC
CASMASGIGEQYF
>15|TRBV25-1|few|.|TRBJ1-1
TGTGCCAGCAGTGAATTGTCCGGGGGAGGCACTGAAGCTTTCTTT
CASSELSGGGTEAFF
>16|TRBV4-3|.|TRBD2|TRBJ2-2
TGCGCCAGCAGCCAAGGGACTAGCGGGATCTTCGGGGAGCTGTTTTTT
CASSQGTSGIFGELFF
>14|TRBV7-8|.|TRBD1|TRBJ2-2
TGTGCCAGTCCAGGGGGATCGAACACCGGGGAGCTGTTTTTT
CASPGGSNTGELFF
>17|TRBV10-1|few|TRBD1|TRBJ2-7
TGCGCCAGCAGACTACAGGGGAGTGTCGGCAGCTCCTACGAGCAGTACTTC
CASRLQGSVGSSYEQYF
>13|TRBV7-9|.|.|TRBJ2-5
TGTGCCAGCAGCGTCGGGTTGGCGGAGACCCAGTACTTC
CASSVGLAETQYF
>16|TRBV6-6|.|.|TRBJ2-7
TGTGCCAGCAGTGGACTGGCAGCCCACGGCACCTACGAGCAGTACTTC
CASSGLAAHGTYEQYF
>13|TRBV30|.|TRBD1|TRBJ1-2
TGTGCCTGGAGTGCGCAGGGGGTGCGGGGCTACACCTTC
CAWSAQGVRGYTF
>15|TRBV7-3|.|TRBD2|TRBJ2-7
TGTGCCAGCAGCTTGTCGGGAGGAGGGGCCTACGAGCAGTACTTC
CASSLSGGGAYEQYF
>12|TRBV11-2|.|.|TRBJ1-2
TGTGCCAGCGTCGGACGAGGGCGCGGCTACACCTTC
CASVGRGRGYTF
>14|TRBV5-1|.|.|TRBJ1-4
TGCGCCAGCAGCGAAGGGAGAGGTAATGAAAAACTGTTTTTT
CASSEGRGNEKLFF
>11|TRBV27|few|.|TRBJ2-2
TGTGCCACCAGGGAGGCCGGGGAGCTGTTTTTT
CATREAGELFF
>16|TRBV2|few|TRBD1|TRBJ1-3
TGTGCCAGCAGTGAAATGGGACAGGGGCTGCGAAACACCATATATTTT
CASSEMGQGLRNTIYF
>15|TRBV2|.|TRBD2|TRBJ2-1
TGTGCCAGCAGTCGGACTAGCGGCATCTACAATGAGCAGTTCTTC
CASSRTSGIYNEQFF
>12|TRBV4-1|.|.|TRBJ2-2
TGCGCCAGCAGCACTCGGTCCGGGGAGCTGTTTTTT
CASSTRSGELFF
>15|TRBV9|.|TRBD1|TRBJ1-5
TGTGCCAGCAGTGAAGGGACAGGGGGTAATCAGCCCCAGCATTTT
CASSEGTGGNQPQHF
>14|TRBV9|once|.|TRBJ2-2
TGTGCCAGCAGCGTAGGCCTAAACACCGGGGAGCTGTTTTTT
CASSVGLNTGELFF
>15|TRBV12-5|.|TRBD1|TRBJ1-2
TGTGCTAGTGGTTCCATCTCCGGGACAGGGCAAGGCTACACCTTC
CASGSISGTGQGYTF
>15|TRBV7-2|.|TRBD1|TRBJ1-1
TGTGCCAGCAGCACCCGACAGGGAAGGAACACTGAAGCTTTCTTT
CASSTRQGRNTEAFF
>13|TRBV5-4|.|.|TRBJ1-1
TGTGCCAGCAGCTTGGATCTGCTCGACAGAGCTTTCTTT
CASSLDLLDRAFF
>14|TRBV4-3|few|TRBD1|TRBJ2-1
TGCGCCAGCAGCCAGGGGACAGAGAACAATGAGCAGTTCTTC
CASSQGTENNEQFF
>13|TRBV10-1|.|.|TRBJ2-7
TGCGCCAGCAGTATGACTGAGACCTACGAGCAGTACTTC
CASSMTETYEQYF
>17|TRBV4-1|.|TRBD2|TRBJ2-2
TGCGCCAGCAGCCAGGGGACTAGCGGGGCGTACACCGGGGAGCTGTTTTTT
CASSQGTSGAYTGELFF
>17|TRBV18|.|TRBD1|TRBJ1-1
TGTGCCAGCTCACCGTGGGGGACAGGGGGATCGGACACTGAAGCTTTCTTT
CASSPWGTGGSDTEAFF
>15|TRBV10-3|.|TRBD2|TRBJ2-2
TGTGCCACCCGAGAGGGACTAGGGAACACCGGGGAGCTGTTTTTT
CATREGLGNTGELFF
>17|TRBV27|.|TRBD2|TRBJ2-3
TGTGCCAGCAGTCCGAGAACTAGCGGGAGCATATCGGATACGCAGTATTTT
CASSPRTSGSISDTQYF
>16|TRBV7-9|.|TRBD2|TRBJ2-3
TGTGCCAGCAGCTTCGCTCAGCGGGAGGGCCAAGATACGCAGTATTTT
CASSFAQREGQDTQYF
>15|TRBV13|.|TRBD2|TRBJ2-1
TGTGCCAGCAGCCCTACGGGAGGGATATACAATGAGCAGTTCTTC
CASSPTGGIYNEQFF
>17|TRBV4-3|few|TRBD2|TRBJ2-2
TGCGCCAGCAGCCAAGATCTAACTAGCGTTAACACCGGGGAGCTGTTTTTT
CASSQDLTSVNTGELFF
>14|TRBV18|.|.|TRBJ1-1
TGTGCCAGCTCACCATTACAGGGTAACACTGAAGCTTTCTTT
CASSPLQGNTEAFF
>13|TRBV6-1|few|.|TRBJ1-2
TGTGCCAGCAGGGAAGGACAGTACTATGGCTACACCTTC
CASREGQYYGYTF
>15|TRBV6-5|.|TRBD2|TRBJ2-1
TGTGCCAGCAGCGGACTAGTGGGGACTTACAATGAGCAGTTCTTC
CASSGLVGTYNEQFF
>15|TRBV2|.|.|TRBJ2-1
TGTGCCAGCCGGGACCCTGACAGGACCTACAATGAGCAGTTCTTC
CASRDPDRTYNEQFF
>19|TRBV27|.|TRBD2|TRBJ2-3
TGTGCCAGCAGTTTAATCCCAGCCGGACTAGCGCGAACGGCAGATACGCAGTATTTT
CASSLIPAGLARTADTQYF
>15|TRBV13|.|TRBD1|TRBJ2-1
TGTGCCAGCAGCTTCCCGGGACAGGGAAACAATGAGCAGTTCTTC
CASSFPGQGNNEQFF
>13|TRBV9|.|.|TRBJ2-3
TGTGCCAGCAGCGTAGCTCCCACAGATACGCAGTATTTT
CASSVAPTDTQYF
>15|TRBV19|.|TRBD1|TRBJ2-7
TGTGCCAGTAGACCTACAGGGGGCGAAACCTACGAGCAGTACTTC
CASRPTGGETYEQYF
>14|TRBV21-1|.|.|TRBJ2-2
TGTGCCAGCAGCAAAGTCCCCTCGGCCGGGGAGCTGTTTTTT
CASSKVPSAGELFF
>15|TRBV4-3|few|TRBD1|TRBJ2-1
TGCGCCAGCAGCGATCGGGACAGGGTTAACAATGAGCAGTTCTTC
CASSDRDRVNNEQFF